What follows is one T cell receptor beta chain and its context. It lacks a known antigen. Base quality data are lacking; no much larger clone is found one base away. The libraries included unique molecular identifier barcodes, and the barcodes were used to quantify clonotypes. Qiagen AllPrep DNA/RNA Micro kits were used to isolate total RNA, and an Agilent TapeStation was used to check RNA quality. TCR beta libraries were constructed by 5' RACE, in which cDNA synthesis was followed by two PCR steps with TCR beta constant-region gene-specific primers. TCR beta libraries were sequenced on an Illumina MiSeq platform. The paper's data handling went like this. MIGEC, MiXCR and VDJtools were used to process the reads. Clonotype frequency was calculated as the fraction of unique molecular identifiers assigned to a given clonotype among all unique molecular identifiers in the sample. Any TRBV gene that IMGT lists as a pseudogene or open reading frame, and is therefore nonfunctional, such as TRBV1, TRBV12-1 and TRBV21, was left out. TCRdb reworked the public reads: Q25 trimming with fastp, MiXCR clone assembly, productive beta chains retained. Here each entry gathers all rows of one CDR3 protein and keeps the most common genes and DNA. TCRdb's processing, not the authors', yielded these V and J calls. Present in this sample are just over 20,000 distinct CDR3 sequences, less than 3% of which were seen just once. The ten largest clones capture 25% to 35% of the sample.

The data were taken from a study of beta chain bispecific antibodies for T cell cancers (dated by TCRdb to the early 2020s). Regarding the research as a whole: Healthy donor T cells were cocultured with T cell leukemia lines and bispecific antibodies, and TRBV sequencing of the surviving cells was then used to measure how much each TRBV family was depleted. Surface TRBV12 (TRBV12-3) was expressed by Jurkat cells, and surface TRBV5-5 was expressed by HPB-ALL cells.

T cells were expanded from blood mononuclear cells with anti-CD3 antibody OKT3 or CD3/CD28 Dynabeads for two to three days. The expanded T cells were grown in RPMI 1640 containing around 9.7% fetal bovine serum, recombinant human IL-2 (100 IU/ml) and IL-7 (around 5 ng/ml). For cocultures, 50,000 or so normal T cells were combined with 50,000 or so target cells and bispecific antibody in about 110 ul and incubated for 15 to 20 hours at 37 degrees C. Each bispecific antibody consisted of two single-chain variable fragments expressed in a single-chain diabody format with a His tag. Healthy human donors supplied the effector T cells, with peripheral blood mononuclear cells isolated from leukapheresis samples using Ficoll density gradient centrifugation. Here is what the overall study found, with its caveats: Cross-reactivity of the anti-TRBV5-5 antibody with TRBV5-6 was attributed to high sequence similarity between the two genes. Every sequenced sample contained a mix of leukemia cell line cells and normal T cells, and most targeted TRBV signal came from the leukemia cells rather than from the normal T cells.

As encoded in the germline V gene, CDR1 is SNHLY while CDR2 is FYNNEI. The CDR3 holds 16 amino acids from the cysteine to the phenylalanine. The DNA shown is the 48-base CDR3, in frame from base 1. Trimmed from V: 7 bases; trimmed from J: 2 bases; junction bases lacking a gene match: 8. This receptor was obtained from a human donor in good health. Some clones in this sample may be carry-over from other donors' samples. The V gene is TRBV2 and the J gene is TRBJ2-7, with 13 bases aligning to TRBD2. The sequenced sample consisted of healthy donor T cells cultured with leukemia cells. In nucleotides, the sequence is TGTGCCAGCACCGAAGGGACTAGCGGGGACCCCTACGAGCAGTACTTC. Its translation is CASTEGTSGDPYEQYF.